Described below is a single T cell receptor (beta chain) sequence and its context. This clonotype has ten or more counts. Its antigen has not been determined. The sample holds no much larger clone one base away, and base qualities are not on file. This entry belongs to a study of T cells in Graves' hyperthyroidism and ophthalmopathy (dated by TCRdb to the late 2010s). About the full investigation: Peripheral blood samples were taken at the time of initial diagnosis, prior to any treatment. To identify distinguishing TCR V-J signatures, a discovery cohort of around 100 patients was used, comprising some 45 with Graves' ophthalmopathy and around 57 with stable Graves' hyperthyroidism. Prospective prediction of ophthalmopathy was tested in an independent validation cohort consisting of some 20 hyperthyroidism patients and some 17 patients who later progressed to ophthalmopathy. The 95 to 100 discovery patients were randomly divided into training and test sets at a 7:3 ratio. In several Graves' hyperthyroidism patients, the study also compared T-cell repertoires from thyroid tissue with T-cell repertoires from blood. After blood sampling, hyperthyroidism patients were treated with methimazole at a starting dose of 30 mg daily, and ophthalmopathy patients were treated with high-dose intravenous methylprednisolone. According to the paper, TCR Vbeta CDR3 sequencing was carried out on over 130 peripheral blood samples, which came from over 40 ophthalmopathy, some 73 hyperthyroidism and approximately 17 progressor patients. The full study reports these points: Blood samples also contained most of the expanded thyroid clonotypes (frequency above 0.001), which suggests that blood repertoires may reflect thyroid immune responses. Sample size was not statistically predetermined, and investigators were not blinded to group allocation. In validation, progression to ophthalmopathy was predicted by the model with around 71% sensitivity and 72% to 85% specificity, a median of about 6.8 months before onset. In cross-validation, a model built on a 13 V-J signature told ophthalmopathy apart from stable hyperthyroidism with approximately 90% sensitivity and roughly 81% specificity, and in testing the same model reached 80%/75%.

Graves' hyperthyroidism was defined as stable when no progression to ophthalmopathy occurred over 18 months of follow-up. Hyperthyroidism patients were newly diagnosed, with disease duration under 2 months, and aged 18 to 65 years. Exclusion was applied to patients with uncontrolled infections, other autoimmune diseases, pregnancy or lactation. Clinical symptoms, serum thyroxine and TRAb, thyroid ultrasound, and orbital computed tomography formed the basis for the diagnoses. PBMCs were separated from 8 to 10 ml of fresh peripheral blood using Ficoll-Paque density gradient centrifugation. Trizol reagent was used to extract total RNA, and RNA quality was then checked on an Agilent 2100 Bioanalyzer. As encoded in the germline V gene, CDR1 is MDHEN while CDR2 is SYDVKM. Counted from cysteine to phenylalanine, this CDR3 has 12 amino acids. Just the 36-base CDR3 DNA is kept, in frame starting at base 1. Cut back by 6 bases and 6 bases, the V and J ends lie 12 bases apart.

TCR beta CDR3 regions were amplified from RNA transcripts. The first round of RT-PCR for the TCR CDR3 was performed with the HTBI primer set and the Qiagen OneStep RT-PCR kit. Libraries were constructed in a second round of multiplex PCR, after which size selection and purification were performed. Paired-end sequencing of the libraries was performed with 100 bp reads on an Illumina HiSeq2000. From the authors' description of their analysis: SOAPnuke was used to process the raw data, throwing out any read that contained adapters or uncalled bases, had a mean Phred below 15, or lacked an exact constant-primer or identifier match. COPE v1.2.5 was used to merge high-quality paired reads, and clonotypes were defined as unique nucleotide sequences. Clonotypes were aligned to IMGT TRBV, TRBD and TRBJ reference segments using MiTCR v1.1. Analysis was restricted to V-J combinations with a frequency above 0.0001, which covered 99.2% of repertoires. The TCS score was defined as the ratio of F50 (clonal expansion) to E x V (chaos), calculated using BLOSUM62-based TCRdist between CDR3 peptides within each V-J. Welch's t-statistics and random forest reduced around 520 V-J features to roughly 13, which were used in a naive Bayes classifier (R e1071). The raw public reads went through TCRdb reprocessing: fastp at Q25, MiXCR clone calling, in-frame beta chains kept. Rows with a matching CDR3 protein are joined into one entry that keeps the most common DNA and genes. TCRdb, not the original authors, processed these V and J calls. Recorded for this sample are 350,000 to 400,000 distinct CDR3 sequences; about 18% of them occurred a single time. The ten most abundant clones make up 3% to 4.5% of the sample.

The V and J segments used are TRBV28 and TRBJ2-7; the D gene remains uncertain. The source is a woman younger than 30 with Graves' hyperthyroidism. What was sequenced was blood. This receptor has the CDR3 CASSPRLREQYF. In nucleotide form, the sequence is TGTGCCAGCAGCCCCAGGTTGCGCGAGCAGTACTTC.